This TCR beta chain was sequenced for a study of Graves' ophthalmopathy and Graves' hyperthyroidism. Study details: Peripheral blood (taken before any treatment) was collected at initial diagnosis.

As the template, RNA transcripts were used to amplify TCR beta CDR3 regions. The workflow started with a first-round RT-PCR run with HTBI primers and then moved on to a second-round multiplex PCR. TCRdb processed the multiplex PCR reads anew with MiXCR; each CDR3 protein has one entry. Of 340,000 or so distinct CDR3 sequences listed, about a sixth are singletons. The table lists this clonotype with many counts. Ophthalmopathy cases showed moderate-to-severe activity, scoring CAS ≥3 and NOSPECS ≥4, with duration under 3 months. If patients had other autoimmune diseases, uncontrolled infections, pregnancy or lactation, they were excluded. Around 10 ml of fresh blood yielded the PBMCs by density gradient. There are 13 residues in the CDR3. The V end was cut by 0 bases, the J end by 4 bases, with 7 bases between. Germline CDR1 and CDR2: GTSNPN and SVGIG (reference sequence).

The sample taken for sequencing was peripheral blood. This clonotype originated in an adult man with Graves' ophthalmopathy. The V gene is TRBV30, the J gene TRBJ1-5; D ambiguous. DNA for the CDR3: TGTGCCTGGAGTGTTACGGTAAATCAGCCCCAGCATTTT. Translation gives CAWSVTVNQPQHF.